The 17 T cell receptor beta chains below come from one sample, sequenced in a study of human T cells and chemical hapten exposure. Time point meaning: patch test 3, about 24 weeks after DPC sensitization. Treatment noted: therapeutic diphenylcyclopropenone sensitization with weekly scalp DPC. TCRdb independently ran MiXCR on the RACE reads; one entry per CDR3 protein. Of under 75,000 distinct CDR3 sequences listed, 11% are singletons. This specimen consisted of whole blood, obtained in connection with sensitization to the hapten diphenylcyclopropenone (DPC). The source is a woman between 45 and 60 years old with alopecia areata. Some clones in this sample may be carry-over from other donors' samples.

This clonotype appeared many times. This chain uses TRBV6-5 with TRBJ1-1, with D possibly TRBD1 on 5 matching bases. Germline assignment: CDR1 MNHEY and CDR2 SVGAGI. The germline V and J ends were trimmed by 2 bases and 5 bases, with 9 bases remaining between them. The CDR3 sequence is 13 residues long. The CDR3 loop reads CASSYNPGTEAFF. The CDR3 DNA reads as TGTGCCAGCAGTTACAATCCAGGGACTGAAGCTTTCTTT.

The chain couples TRBV27 to TRBJ2-5; the match to TRBD1 covers 9 bases. Germline V gene sequence: CDR1 MNHEY, CDR2 SMNVEV (reference sequence). This CDR3 contains 12 residues. Germline trimming cut 9 bases from V and 4 bases from J; bases unmatched to any gene: 3. CDR3 nucleotide sequence: TGTGCCAGTACAGGGGGCGGAGAGACCCAGTACTTC. Protein: CASTGGGETQYF.

This clonotype came up a few times. The V gene is TRBV5-1, the J gene TRBJ2-7; D not resolved. Between the trimmed V and J ends, which lost 2 bases and 2 bases, there was a span of 11 bases. The CDR3 runs to 14 residues. From germline, CDR1 is SGHRS and CDR2 YFSETQ. The CDR3 region has the DNA TGCGCCAGCAGCTTAGGAGACTCAGCCTACGAGCAGTACTTC. It codes for CASSLGDSAYEQYF.

The genes are TRBV28 and TRBJ1-1; D gene ambiguous. CDR3 length: 13 amino acids. Trimming took off 7 bases at V and 2 bases at J, with 11 bases between the two ends. CDR1 and CDR2 from the germline V gene are MDHEN and SYDVKM. CDR3 sequence (DNA): TGTGCCAGCATCTCGTGGCTCAACACTGAAGCTTTCTTT. It specifies CASISWLNTEAFF.

This chain links TRBV7-2 with TRBJ2-3, with no clear D. Trimming removed 3 bases from V and 6 bases from J, with 7 bases in between. The CDR3 length is 12 residues. CDR1 is SGHTA, CDR2 FQGNSA, per germline. CDR3 in amino acids: CASSFIPDTQYF. The CDR3 nucleotides are TGTGCCAGCAGCTTTATCCCTGATACGCAGTATTTT.

The chain combines TRBV7-8 with TRBJ1-1; D is unclear. The germline CDR1 and CDR2 sequences are SGHVS and FQNEAQ. The V and J ends lost 6 bases and 1 base respectively, with 15 bases between them. CDR3 length: 15 residues. The CDR3 region is CASSVGAWGNTEAFF. CDR3 nucleotide sequence: TGTGCCAGCAGTGTCGGTGCCTGGGGGAACACTGAAGCTTTCTTT.

This clonotype has a count of ten or more. The chain has TRBV29-1 and TRBJ2-7; D possibly corresponds to TRBD2 (5 bases). The CDR3 sequence is 13 residues long. Between the trimmed V and J ends, which lost 3 bases and 5 bases, there was a span of 14 bases. The germline V gene encodes CDR1 SQVTM and CDR2 ANQGSEA. The DNA of the CDR3 is TGCAGCGTTGACGTCGGAGGTACCCACGAGCAGTACTTC. Translating gives CSVDVGGTHEQYF.

There are many counts of this clonotype. The V and J genes are TRBV6-4 and TRBJ2-1; D might be TRBD1 (6 bases). Germline V gives CDR1 MRHNA, CDR2 SNTAGT. The CDR3 has 14 amino acids. The V gene lost 0 bases and the J gene lost 8 bases, with 11 bases spanning the gap. This CDR3 reads CASSDSGATDEQFF. As DNA, the CDR3 is TGTGCCAGCAGTGACTCGGGGGCCACAGATGAGCAGTTCTTC.

This clonotype was seen at least ten times. This chain links TRBV19 with TRBJ2-7; TRBD1 or TRBD2 may be the D gene (5 bases each). Germline V gene lookup returns CDR1 LNHDA and CDR2 SQIVND (reference sequence). The V end lost 3 bases, the J end lost 7 bases, and 16 bases lay between the germline ends. The CDR3 is 14 amino acids. The CDR3 DNA is TGTGCCAGTAGTATCTTTACAGGACTTGGAGAGCAGTACTTC. Amino acids: CASSIFTGLGEQYF.

The rearrangement links TRBV6-2 or TRBV6-3 to TRBJ1-2; D may be TRBD1 (6 bases). This CDR3 contains 15 residues. Germline CDR1 is MNHEY and CDR2 is SVGEGT. The germline V and J ends were trimmed by 6 bases and 5 bases, with 19 bases remaining between them. The CDR3 sequence is CASRSIGTLEYGYTF. CDR3 in DNA: TGTGCCAGCAGAAGTATCGGGACATTGGAGTATGGCTACACCTTC.

In this sample, this clonotype turned up many times. This sequence joins TRBV9 and TRBJ2-3, with D possibly called TRBD1 or TRBD2 (5 bases each). V was trimmed by 6 bases and J by 2 bases, leaving 13 bases between them. CDR1 SGDLS and CDR2 YYNGEE come from the germline V gene. The CDR3 runs 14 residues. CDR3 nucleotides: TGTGCCAGCACCTGGGGACGAGCCACAGATACGCAGTATTTT. It translates to CASTWGRATDTQYF.

This clonotype was counted at least ten times. The chain combines TRBV7-9 with TRBJ2-1, with 12 bases aligning to TRBD1. Germline CDR1 reads SEHNR; CDR2 reads FQNEAQ (reference sequence). The CDR3 totals 14 residues. The ends lost 8 bases at V and 5 bases at J; junction bases unmatched: 4. The CDR3 region has the DNA TGTGCCAGCGGGACAGGGGGCCGCAACAATGAGCAGTTCTTC. The encoded protein is CASGTGGRNNEQFF.

This clonotype came up many times. The chain is built from TRBV12-3 or TRBV12-4 and TRBJ2-5; 11 bases map to TRBD2. The CDR3 is made up of 14 amino acids. Trimming at V came to 8 bases and at J to 5 bases, leaving 7 bases not matched to a gene. The CDR3 DNA sequence: TGTGCCAGCGGTAGCGGGGGGGCTGGGGAGACCCAGTACTTC. It encodes CASGSGGAGETQYF.

This clonotype has at least ten counts. J is TRBJ1-1 and V is TRBV6-5; D uncertain. The CDR3 runs 14 residues. CDR1 and CDR2 from the germline V gene are MNHEY and SVGAGI. With 2 bases removed from V and 0 bases from J, the gap between germline ends came to 7 bases. The CDR3 loop reads CASSYGNMNTEAFF. The CDR3 region has the DNA TGTGCCAGCAGTTACGGAAACATGAACACTGAAGCTTTCTTT.

This sequence joins TRBV24-1 and TRBJ2-2; TRBD2 matches 9 bases. This CDR3 is 17 amino acids long. Unmatched junction bases numbered 12, after V lost 5 bases and J lost 6 bases. Germline V gene sequence: CDR1 KGHDR, CDR2 SFDVKD. The CDR3 coding sequence is TGTGCCACCAGTGGCCAGCGGGGGGCCGGCAGCTCCGGGGAGCTGTTTTTT. Its translation is CATSGQRGAGSSGELFF.

The sample holds many counts of this clonotype. The chain recombines TRBV6-2 or TRBV6-3 with TRBJ2-2; D gene uncertain. Between the trimmed V and J ends, which lost 6 bases and 4 bases, there was a span of 12 bases. This CDR3 has 14 amino acids. CDR1 MNHEY and CDR2 SVGEGT come from the germline V gene. CDR3 DNA sequence: TGTGCCAGCAGGGTAGAGCCTCCCACCGGGGAGCTGTTTTTT. As protein: CASRVEPPTGELFF.

This clonotype was seen ten or more times. The chain is built from TRBV28 and TRBJ2-7; D remains unclear. V was trimmed by 5 bases and J by 3 bases, leaving 17 bases between them. Germline lookup yields CDR1 MDHEN and CDR2 SYDVKM. The CDR3 is made up of 15 amino acids. CDR3 in DNA: TGTGCCAGCAGTGCCCAGGAGAAACTTCACTACGAGCAGTACTTC. This sequence encodes CASSAQEKLHYEQYF.